A single sample is the source of the 30 T cell receptor beta chains below, sequenced in a study of shared clonotypes between healthy human individuals. The protocol was immunoSEQ multiplex PCR, while the TCRdb copy is restricted to in-frame clones and leaves out a portion. Seen here are hundreds of thousands of clones, 96% observed once, and the top ten hold 0.11%. In the naive CD8 group, cells lacked CD45RO and were positively selected for CCR7, so terminally differentiated effector memory CD45RA+ cells were left out. Sequenced input: naive CD8+ T cells sorted from blood. All receptors come from a young woman in good health.

The chain employs TRBV13 and TRBJ2-7; D is possibly TRBD1 or TRBD2 (6 bases each). The germline V gene has CDR1 PRHDT and CDR2 FYEKMQ (reference sequence). The CDR3 is made up of 14 amino acids. V was clipped by 5 bases and J by 0 bases, with 11 bases between them. For the CDR3, the DNA is TGTGCCAGCAGCGCGGGACAAAGCTCCTACGAGCAGTACTTC. Its translation is CASSAGQSSYEQYF.

Details on this clone: Within the sample, other DNA sequences also encode this same CDR3. The gene calls are TRBV19 and TRBJ2-7; perhaps D is TRBD1 or TRBD2 (5 bases each). CDR3 length equals 13 residues. CDR1 LNHDA and CDR2 SQIVND come from the germline V gene (reference sequence). Trimming took 6 bases from V and 3 from J, leaving 12 bases between them. CDR3 protein: CASSNRDGYEQYF. The CDR3, as DNA: TGTGCCAGTAGCAATAGGGACGGCTACGAGCAGTACTTC.

The chain has TRBV10-2 and TRBJ2-6, with 8 nucleotides matching TRBD1. Germline V gene data show CDR1 as WSHSY and CDR2 as SAAADI. J gave up 0 bases and V 10 bases, and 14 bases lay outside the gene matches. CDR3 length: 18 residues. CDR3 nucleotide sequence: TGCGCCAACCAATTCACCGGGACAGGTAGCTCTGGGGCCAACGTCCTGACTTTC. Its protein is CANQFTGTGSSGANVLTF.

V usage is TRBV7-9 and J usage is TRBJ2-1; TRBD1 matches at 8 bases. V shed 5 bases and J 6 bases; nucleotides not matched to a gene: 9. There are 15 residues in the CDR3. The germline gives CDR1 SEHNR, CDR2 FQNEAQ (reference sequence). CDR3 residues: CASSLRTGPANEQFF. DNA of the CDR3: TGTGCCAGCAGCCTACGGACAGGGCCCGCCAATGAGCAGTTCTTC.

This rearrangement joins TRBV30 to TRBJ1-1; tentatively, D is TRBD1 (5 bases). The germline V and J ends were trimmed by 0 bases and 6 bases, with 14 bases remaining between them. This CDR3 comprises 14 residues. CDR1 GTSNPN and CDR2 SVGIG come from the germline V gene (reference sequence). In DNA form, the CDR3 reads TGTGCCTGGAGTGTACTAGAGGGGTTCGCTGAAGCTTTCTTT. Its protein is CAWSVLEGFAEAFF.

The chain combines TRBV29-1 with TRBJ1-2; D gene uncertain. The CDR3 consists of 10 residues. The V gene lost 8 bases and the J gene lost 6 bases, with 10 bases spanning the gap. Germline V CDR1 and CDR2: SQVTM, ANQGSEA. CDR3 residues: CSSEGDGYTF. In nucleotides, the CDR3 is TGCAGCTCCGAAGGTGATGGCTACACCTTC.

This chain uses TRBV9 with TRBJ2-1, with D hard to call. The CDR3 is 17 residues long. Trimming left V 2 bases short and J 0 bases short, with 15 bases between. In germline, CDR1 is SGDLS, CDR2 YYNGEE. CDR3 region: CASSVGTGTTSYNEQFF. Written as DNA, the CDR3 is TGTGCCAGCAGCGTCGGAACCGGTACCACCTCCTACAATGAGCAGTTCTTC.

The chain is built from TRBV2 and TRBJ1-2; TRBD1 is a possible D gene (5 bases). Germline values: CDR1 SNHLY, CDR2 FYNNEI. The CDR3 has 12 residues. V was pared by 3 bases and J by 6 bases, with 8 bases between. The CDR3 bases are TGTGCCAGCAGTGACGGGACGGATGGCTACACCTTC. This codes for CASSDGTDGYTF.

This chain links TRBV6-5 with TRBJ2-1; D might be TRBD1 (6 bases). With 2 bases removed from V and 5 bases from J, the gap between germline ends came to 13 bases. The CDR3 loop spans 15 amino acids. CDR1 and CDR2 from the germline V gene are MNHEY and SVGAGI. CDR3 loop: CASSYARDNHNEQFF. The CDR3 region has the DNA TGTGCCAGCAGTTACGCCCGGGACAACCACAATGAGCAGTTCTTC.

This chain links TRBV10-3 with TRBJ2-3, with 7 bases matching TRBD1. The CDR3 length is 16 residues. CDR1 and CDR2 from the germline V gene are ENHRY and SYGVKD. With 10 bases clipped from V and 1 base from J, the junction kept 14 bases outside the gene matches. The CDR3 region has the DNA TGTGCCACCTTGGTGGAACAGGGGTTCGGCACAGATACGCAGTATTTT. The encoded protein is CATLVEQGFGTDTQYF.

V and J are TRBV19 and TRBJ1-2; TRBD1 might be the D (6 bases). The CDR3 totals 13 residues. With 7 bases removed from V and 7 bases from J, the gap between germline ends came to 16 bases. Germline lookup yields CDR1 LNHDA and CDR2 SQIVND (reference sequence). The CDR3 bases are TGTGCCAGTATGGACAGCTGGGTCCCTGGCTACACCTTC. Translation gives CASMDSWVPGYTF.

V gene TRBV2 combines with J gene TRBJ1-5, with D maybe TRBD1 (6 bases). The V gene lost 6 bases and the J gene lost 0 bases, with 18 bases spanning the gap. The CDR3 extends over 17 amino acids. Germline CDR1 and CDR2: SNHLY and FYNNEI. The chain's CDR3 is CASSQEPQGSSNQPQHF. CDR3 sequence (DNA): TGTGCCAGCAGCCAGGAGCCGCAGGGGAGTAGCAATCAGCCCCAGCATTTT.

The V gene is TRBV9, the J gene TRBJ1-2; 10 nucleotides line up with TRBD1. The CDR3 runs 16 residues. Germline V CDR1 and CDR2: SGDLS, YYNGEE. The V gene end was trimmed by 3 bases and the J gene end by 6 bases; junction bases not matched to a gene: 11. The DNA of the CDR3 is TGTGCCAGCAGCGCCCTTACAGACAGGGGGCTTGATGGCTACACCTTC. It specifies CASSALTDRGLDGYTF.

The chain recombines TRBV27 with TRBJ2-7; no clear D gene. The CDR3 loop spans 14 amino acids. The V end lost 2 bases, the J end lost 1 base, and 9 bases lay between the germline ends. Germline V gene data show CDR1 as MNHEY and CDR2 as SMNVEV (reference sequence). The CDR3 DNA reads as TGTGCCAGCAGTTTAGGTCAGCTATCCTACGAGCAGTACTTC. Its protein product is CASSLGQLSYEQYF.

This sequence joins TRBV2 and TRBJ2-5; 13 bases map to TRBD2. Trimming took 5 bases from V and 2 from J; bases not matched to a gene: 8. Looked up from germline, CDR1 is SNHLY and CDR2 is FYNNEI. The CDR3 loop spans 17 amino acids. As DNA, the CDR3 is TGTGCCAGCAGTCCACCGGGGACTAGCGGGGCTCAAGAGACCCAGTACTTC. This codes for CASSPPGTSGAQETQYF.

This clone came up once. The genes are TRBV19 and TRBJ2-1, with D perhaps assigned TRBD1 or TRBD2 (5 bases each). Germline CDR1 and CDR2: LNHDA and SQIVND (reference sequence). Trimming cost V 6 bases and J 10 bases, with 16 bases left between them. This CDR3 has 13 amino acids. For the CDR3, the DNA is TGTGCCAGTAGCTCCGGGACCCTAGGGGAGCAGTTCTTC. Translating gives CASSSGTLGEQFF.

The CDR3 nucleotides are TGTGCCAGCAGTGCGGGACTAGCGGCCTACGAGCAGTACTTC. It encodes CASSAGLAAYEQYF. This sequence joins TRBV28 and TRBJ2-7; 11 bases map to TRBD2. The CDR3 sequence is 14 residues long. Trimming cost V 5 bases and J 2 bases; bases outside gene matches: 2. CDR1 MDHEN and CDR2 SYDVKM come from the germline V gene.

In DNA, the CDR3 is TGTGCCAGCAGTTTGGATAGCGGGAGCTTCTACGAGCAGTACTTC. It specifies CASSLDSGSFYEQYF. The J gene is TRBJ2-5, the V gene TRBV27; the match to TRBD2 covers 9 bases. The better agreement between TRBJ2-7 and the DNA end casts doubt on the J call. The CDR3 contains 15 residues. The germline V gene has CDR1 MNHEY and CDR2 SMNVEV (reference sequence).

The genes are TRBV4-1 and TRBJ2-7; a weak D match, TRBD1 (6 bases). This CDR3 has 15 residues. From germline, CDR1 is MGHRA and CDR2 YSYEKL. Trimming shortened V by 1 base and J by 0 bases, and 10 bases separated the two germline ends. CDR3 DNA sequence: TGCGCCAGCAGCCAAGTGGAACAGGGCTCCTACGAGCAGTACTTC. This sequence encodes CASSQVEQGSYEQYF.

The chain links TRBV15 to TRBJ2-1; TRBD2 matches 10 bases. The CDR3 covers 14 residues. In germline, CDR1 is LNHNV, CDR2 YYDKDF (reference sequence). Germline trimming cut 6 bases from V and 5 bases from J; bases unmatched to any gene: 4. The CDR3 loop reads CATRSGRVNNEQFF. As DNA, the CDR3 is TGTGCCACCAGGAGCGGGAGGGTTAACAATGAGCAGTTCTTC. The whole variable domain, filled in from reference TRBV15 and TRBJ2-1, reads DAMVIQNPRYQVTQFGKPVTLSCSQTLNHNVMYWYQQKSSQAPKLLFHYYDKDFNNEADTPDNFQSRRPNTSFCFLDIRSPGLGDTAMYLCATRSGRVNNEQFFGPGTRLTVL.

The chain joins TRBV27 to TRBJ2-2, with TRBD2 matching 9 bases. Trimming cost V 2 bases and J 7 bases; bases outside gene matches: 8. Germline CDR1 reads MNHEY; CDR2 reads SMNVEV (reference sequence). There are 16 residues in the CDR3. CDR3 loop: CASSLLGGRAIGELFF. CDR3 DNA: TGTGCCAGCAGTTTACTTGGCGGGAGGGCCATCGGGGAGCTGTTTTTT.

For the CDR3, the DNA is TGTGCCAGTAGTATAGATATGTCGTCTGTAAGCGGCTCCTACGAGCAGTACTTC. Translated, it gives CASSIDMSSVSGSYEQYF. The chain is built from TRBV19 and TRBJ2-7, with D maybe TRBD2 (5 bases). Germline V gives CDR1 LNHDA, CDR2 SQIVND (reference sequence). The CDR3 is 18 amino acids. Trimming took 0 bases from V and 0 from J, leaving 18 bases between them. The whole variable domain, remainder taken from reference TRBV19 and TRBJ2-7, is DGGITQSPKYLFRKEGQNVTLSCEQNLNHDAMYWYRQDPGQGLRLIYYSQIVNDFQKGDIAEGYSVSREKKESFPLTVTSAQKNPTAFYLCASSIDMSSVSGSYEQYFGPGTRLTVT.

The chain has TRBV7-9 and TRBJ1-1, with a possible D match to TRBD1 (6 bases). The CDR3 has 15 residues. The V end was cut by 5 bases, the J end by 2 bases, with 15 bases between. Germline lookup yields CDR1 SEHNR and CDR2 FQNEAQ (reference sequence). The DNA for the CDR3 is TGTGCCAGCAGCGCAAGCGGGGGGACAAACACTGAAGCTTTCTTT. This codes for CASSASGGTNTEAFF.

This chain connects TRBV5-1 to TRBJ2-5; no reliable D call. The last part of the DNA fits TRBJ2-7 better; the J call may be wrong. The germline V gene encodes CDR1 SGHRS and CDR2 YFSETQ. This CDR3 spans 13 amino acids. The CDR3 reads CASSFDQTYEQYF. The CDR3 bases are TGCGCCAGCAGCTTTGACCAAACCTACGAGCAGTACTTC.

The chain has TRBV7-9 and TRBJ2-7; D is unresolved. This CDR3 comprises 14 residues. V was cut by 1 base and J by 7 bases, with 14 bases left in between. Germline CDR1 reads SEHNR; CDR2 reads FQNEAQ (reference sequence). The CDR3 region is CASSLVAQFGEQYF. The CDR3 coding sequence is TGTGCCAGCAGCTTAGTCGCCCAGTTCGGGGAGCAGTACTTC.

The chain is built from TRBV27 and TRBJ2-3, with 14 bases identical to TRBD2. Germline V gives CDR1 MNHEY, CDR2 SMNVEV (reference sequence). The CDR3 is 17 amino acids. Losses at the gene ends were 5 bases for V and 3 bases for J; bases not matched to a gene: 7. CDR3 bases: TGTGCCAGCAGTCCAAAGGGACTAGCGGGAGAAACAGATACGCAGTATTTT. The encoded protein is CASSPKGLAGETDTQYF.

This chain links TRBV7-9 with TRBJ2-2; 8 bases are shared with TRBD2. CDR3 size: 18 residues. Germline V gene sequence: CDR1 SEHNR, CDR2 FQNEAQ (reference sequence). V lost 3 bases, J lost 4 bases, and 13 bases stayed unmatched. In DNA, the CDR3 is TGTGCCAGCAGCTTCGGTACGGGGCGGGAGGCGGTCACCGGGGAGCTGTTTTTT. It specifies CASSFGTGREAVTGELFF.

DNA of the CDR3: TGTGCCAGCAGTTTGTGGGGTTCCCACGAGCAGTACTTC. Protein sequence: CASSLWGSHEQYF. The gene calls are TRBV27 and TRBJ2-7; D remains ambiguous. V was shortened by 3 bases and J by 5 bases, with 11 bases between the two germline ends. CDR3 length: 13 residues. The germline V gene encodes CDR1 MNHEY and CDR2 SMNVEV (reference sequence).

The rearrangement links TRBV4-2 to TRBJ2-7; 7 positions agree with TRBD2. V lost 4 bases to trimming and J lost 3 bases; unmatched junction nucleotides: 3. The CDR3 contains 13 residues. Germline CDR1 and CDR2: LGHNA and YNFKEQ. This CDR3 reads CASSPSGSYEQYF. As DNA, the CDR3 is TGTGCCAGCAGCCCTAGCGGCAGCTACGAGCAGTACTTC.

The chain carries TRBV5-6 and TRBJ1-2; D not resolved. V was pared by 1 base and J by 4 bases, with 14 bases between. The germline gives CDR1 SGHDT, CDR2 YYEEEE. The CDR3 is made up of 15 amino acids. In DNA, the CDR3 is TGTGCCAGCAGCTTGTGGGGTGGGGTAGGCTATGGCTACACCTTC. Its translation: CASSLWGGVGYGYTF.